The entry below describes one T cell receptor (beta chain). Its specificity is not known. Trimming left V 5 bases short and J 7 bases short, with 21 bases between. Germline V gene data show CDR1 as SGHRS and CDR2 as YFSETQ. The CDR3 is 16 amino acids. The data stem from a study of lymphopenia after photon versus proton radiotherapy. Only in-frame clones appear in the TCRdb table, and some are missing; sequencing was by immunoSEQ multiplex PCR. The table shows 65,000 or so clones, with approximately 86% occurring only once. Study results and limitations: Post-nadir TCR diversity decline inversely tracked overall survival among those who died. Proton therapy kept repertoires fairly stable, unlike photons, which gained effector/memory cells. Post-nadir diversity loss with photons came from oligoclonal expansion, particularly CD8+ Temra cells.

V and J are TRBV5-1 and TRBJ1-4, with unresolved D. This receptor was obtained from an elderly man with esophageal cancer. The sample was peripheral blood, taken from a patient treated with proton-based radiotherapy. CDR3 amino acids: CASSPSEGGLREKLFF. The CDR3 DNA sequence: TGCGCCAGCAGTCCCTCGGAAGGCGGATTGCGTGAAAAACTGTTTTTT.